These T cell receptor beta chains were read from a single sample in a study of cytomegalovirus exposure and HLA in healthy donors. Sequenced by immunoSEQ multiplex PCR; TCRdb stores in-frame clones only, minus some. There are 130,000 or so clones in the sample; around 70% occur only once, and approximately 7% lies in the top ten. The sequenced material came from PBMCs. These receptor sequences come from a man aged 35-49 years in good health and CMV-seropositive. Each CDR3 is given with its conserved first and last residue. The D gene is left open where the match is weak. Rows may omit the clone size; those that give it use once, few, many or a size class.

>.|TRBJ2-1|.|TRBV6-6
TGTGCCAGTAAGGCGGCTCGCTACAATGAGCAGTTCTTC
CASKAARYNEQFF
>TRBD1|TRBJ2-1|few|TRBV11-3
TGTGCCAGCAGCTTAGCCGGGACAGGGGCCTACAATGAGCAGTTCTTC
CASSLAGTGAYNEQFF
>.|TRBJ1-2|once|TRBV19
TGTGCCAGTAGTATTGACAGATATGGCTACACCTTC
CASSIDRYGYTF
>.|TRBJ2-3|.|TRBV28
TGTGCCAGCAGCGGGTCCACAGATACGCAGTATTTT
CASSGSTDTQYF
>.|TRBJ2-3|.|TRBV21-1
TGTGCCAGCAGCAAAATCACAGGGAAGGGCACAGATACGCAGTATTTT
CASSKITGKGTDTQYF
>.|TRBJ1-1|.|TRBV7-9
TGTGCCAGCAGCTTATTATCCGAGGGCACTGAAGCTTTCTTT
CASSLLSEGTEAFF
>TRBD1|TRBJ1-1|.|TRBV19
TGTGCCAGTAGTAACAGGGGACAGGGGCACACTGAAGCTTTCTTT
CASSNRGQGHTEAFF
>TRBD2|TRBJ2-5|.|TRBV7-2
TGTGCCAGCAGCCCGGGACTATTTACGCAAGAGACCCAGTACTTC
CASSPGLFTQETQYF
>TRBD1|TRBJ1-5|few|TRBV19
TGTGCCAGTAGTACGGGGACAGGGAGGGTCAATCAGCCCCAGCATTTT
CASSTGTGRVNQPQHF
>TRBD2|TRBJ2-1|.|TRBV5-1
TGCGCCAGCAGCCCTTCCCAGACTAGCGGGATTACGAATGAGCAGTTCTTC
CASSPSQTSGITNEQFF
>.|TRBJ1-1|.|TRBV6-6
TGTGCCAGCAGTTACCTAACAGCCAACACTGAAGCTTTCTTT
CASSYLTANTEAFF
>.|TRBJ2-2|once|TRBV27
TGTGCCAGCATGCAGGGGAGGAACACCGGGGAGCTGTTTTTT
CASMQGRNTGELFF
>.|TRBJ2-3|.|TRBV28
TGTGCCAGCAGTTTACCCAGGGACACAGATACGCAGTATTTT
CASSLPRDTDTQYF
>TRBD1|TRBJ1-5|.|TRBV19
TGTGCCAGTAGTACCCTTTGGACAGGTAATCAGCCCCAGCATTTT
CASSTLWTGNQPQHF
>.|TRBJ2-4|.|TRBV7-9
TGTGCCAGCAGCTTCTACGGTGGAAACATTCAGTACTTC
CASSFYGGNIQYF
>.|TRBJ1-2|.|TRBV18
TGTGCCAGCTCAGGGCGGGGGCCCCCTGAGGGTGGCTACACCTTC
CASSGRGPPEGGYTF
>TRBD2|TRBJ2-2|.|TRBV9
TGTGCCAGCAGCCCGGGACTAGCGGGACAAGGGGTCACCGGGGAGCTGTTTTTT
CASSPGLAGQGVTGELFF
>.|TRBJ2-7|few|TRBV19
TGTGCCAGTAGTATAGATGGACAGACCTACGAGCAGTACTTC
CASSIDGQTYEQYF
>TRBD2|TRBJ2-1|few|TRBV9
TGTGCCAGCAGCGTAGGGCTAGCGGGTCCTTACAATGAGCAGTTCTTC
CASSVGLAGPYNEQFF
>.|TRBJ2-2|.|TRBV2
TGTGCCAGCAGTGGCACAGGAAACACCGGGGAGCTGTTTTTT
CASSGTGNTGELFF
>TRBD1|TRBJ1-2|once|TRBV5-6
TGTGCCAGCAGCTTGGGGCGCAGGACAGGCTATGGCTACACCTTC
CASSLGRRTGYGYTF
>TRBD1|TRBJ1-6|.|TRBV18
TGTGCCAGCGGGCAGGGGGTAAATTCACCCCTCCACTTT
CASGQGVNSPLHF